This T cell receptor (beta chain) was sequenced for a study of T cells in Graves' hyperthyroidism and ophthalmopathy. In its sample, this clonotype was seen many times. Its target is not known. CDR3 size: 14 residues. Germline V gives CDR1 SNHLY, CDR2 FYNNEI. Trimming stripped 6 bases from V and 8 bases from J, with 14 bases between. Hyperthyroidism had been newly diagnosed in patients aged 18 to 65, and its duration was under 2 months. Patients with uncontrolled infections, other autoimmune diseases, pregnancy or lactation were excluded. There were TCR beta CDR3 regions amplified from RNA transcripts. In the first-round RT-PCR of the TCR CDR3, the HTBI primer set was used. MiXCR, run by TCRdb on the multiplex PCR reads, gives a single entry per CDR3 protein. The profile shows 700,000 to 850,000 distinct CDR3 sequences, approximately 40% of them singletons. General study findings and limits: The model made its ophthalmopathy prediction, and onset followed a median approximately 6.5 months later. Expanded thyroid clonotypes (above 0.001) were mostly also found in blood.

The rearrangement joins TRBV2 to TRBJ1-6, with a weak D call TRBD1 (6 bases). The source is a woman in her 40s with Graves' hyperthyroidism. Material for sequencing was blood. The CDR3 DNA sequence: TGTGCCAGCAGAGTCCAGGGGTTGGATTCACCCCTCCACTTT. This encodes CASRVQGLDSPLHF.